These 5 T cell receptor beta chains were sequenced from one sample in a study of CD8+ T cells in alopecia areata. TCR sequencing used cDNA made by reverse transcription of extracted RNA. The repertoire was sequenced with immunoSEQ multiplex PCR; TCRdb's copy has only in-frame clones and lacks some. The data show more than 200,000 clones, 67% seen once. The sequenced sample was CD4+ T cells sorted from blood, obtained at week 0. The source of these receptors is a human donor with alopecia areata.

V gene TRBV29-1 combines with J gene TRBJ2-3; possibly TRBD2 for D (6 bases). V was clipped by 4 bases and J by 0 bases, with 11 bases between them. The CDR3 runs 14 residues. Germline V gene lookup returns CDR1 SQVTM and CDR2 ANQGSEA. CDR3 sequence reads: CSVVLAPSTDTQYF. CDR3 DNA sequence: TGCAGCGTTGTTCTAGCGCCCAGCACAGATACGCAGTATTTT.

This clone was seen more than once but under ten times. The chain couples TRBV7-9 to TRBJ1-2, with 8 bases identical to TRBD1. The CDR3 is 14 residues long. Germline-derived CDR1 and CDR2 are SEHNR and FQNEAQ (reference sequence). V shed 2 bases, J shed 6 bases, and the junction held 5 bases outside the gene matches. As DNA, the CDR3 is TGTGCCAGCAGCTTATTGGCAGGGGGCCATGGCTACACCTTC. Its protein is CASSLLAGGHGYTF.

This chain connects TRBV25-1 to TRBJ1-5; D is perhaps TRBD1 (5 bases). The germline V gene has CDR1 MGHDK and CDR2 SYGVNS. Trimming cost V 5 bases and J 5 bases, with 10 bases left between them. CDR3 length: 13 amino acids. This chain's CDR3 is CASSSGLDQPQHF. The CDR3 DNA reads TGTGCCAGCAGTTCAGGGCTTGATCAGCCCCAGCATTTT. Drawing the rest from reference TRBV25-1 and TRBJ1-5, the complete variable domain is EADIYQTPRYLVIGTGKKITLECSQTMGHDKMYWYQQDPGMELHLIHYSYGVNSTEKGDLSSESTVSRIRTEHFPLTLESARPSHTSQYLCASSSGLDQPQHFGDGTRLSIL.

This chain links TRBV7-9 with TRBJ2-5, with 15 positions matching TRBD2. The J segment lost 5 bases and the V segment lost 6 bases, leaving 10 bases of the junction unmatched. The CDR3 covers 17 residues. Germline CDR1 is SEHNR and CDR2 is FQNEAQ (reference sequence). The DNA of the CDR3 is TGTGCCAGCAGAGCCCCCGGACTAGCGGGGGGGCGGGAGACCCAGTACTTC. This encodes CASRAPGLAGGRETQYF.

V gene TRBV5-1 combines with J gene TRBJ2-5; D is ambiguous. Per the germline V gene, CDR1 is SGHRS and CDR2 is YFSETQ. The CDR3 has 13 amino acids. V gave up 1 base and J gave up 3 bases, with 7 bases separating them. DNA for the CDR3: TGCGCCAGCAGCTTGAGCGCGGAAGAGACCCAGTACTTC. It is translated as CASSLSAEETQYF.